These 27 T cell receptor beta chains share one sample of origin, sequenced in a study of blood T cell repertoires in COVID-19. The data were produced by immunoSEQ multiplex PCR, yet TCRdb's version contains in-frame clones alone and is incomplete. This table has roughly 32,000 clones, around 90% appearing once. What was sequenced was peripheral blood. The receptors derive from a man in his sixties with active COVID-19.

The genes are TRBV3-1 (or the pseudogene TRBV3-2) and TRBJ2-3; D may be TRBD2 (6 bases). CDR3 length: 14 amino acids. Looked up from germline, CDR1 is LGHDT and CDR2 is YNNKEL (reference sequence). The V end was cut by 2 bases, the J end by 6 bases, with 12 bases between. The CDR3, as DNA: TGTGCCAGCAGCCAACCGGGACTGCGGGATACGCAGTATTTT. This gives the protein CASSQPGLRDTQYF.

J is TRBJ1-1 and V is TRBV5-5; no definite D call. In germline, CDR1 is SGHKS, CDR2 YYEKEE (reference sequence). The CDR3 is 14 residues long. V lost 4 bases to trimming and J lost 1 base, with 11 bases between them. The CDR3 region has the DNA TGTGCCAGCAGCCTAGAAGCCAGGAACACTGAAGCTTTCTTT. It encodes CASSLEARNTEAFF.

This clone was seen only once. The chain carries TRBV6-2 or TRBV6-3 and TRBJ2-7; D uncertain. Germline V gives CDR1 MNHEY, CDR2 SVGEGT. V dropped 2 bases and J dropped 0 bases, with 11 bases sitting between them. The CDR3 contains 15 residues. In nucleotides, the CDR3 is TGTGCCAGCAGTTACGGCCTCCTGCACTCCTACGAGCAGTACTTC. The encoded protein is CASSYGLLHSYEQYF.

This sequence joins TRBV7-2 and TRBJ1-4; a weak D match, TRBD1 (5 bases). This CDR3 has 14 amino acids. From germline, CDR1 is SGHTA and CDR2 FQGNSA. V was pared by 2 bases and J by 8 bases, with 12 bases between. CDR3 protein: CASSLQGFGEKLFF. The CDR3 coding sequence is TGTGCCAGCAGCTTACAGGGCTTTGGGGAAAAACTGTTTTTT.

CDR3 nucleotides: TGTGCCAGCAGTTACTCGTGGGGGGGCCCCCAAGAGACCCAGTACTTC. Protein sequence: CASSYSWGGPQETQYF. The chain joins TRBV6-2 or TRBV6-3 to TRBJ2-5, with D perhaps TRBD2 (7 bases). The CDR3 is 16 amino acids. Trimming took 0 bases from V and 1 from J, leaving 12 bases between them. Germline-derived CDR1 and CDR2 are MNHEY and SVGEGT.

The V call is TRBV10-3, the J call TRBJ2-7, with D possibly matching TRBD2 (6 bases). The CDR3 is made up of 13 amino acids. V was clipped by 8 bases and J by 6 bases, with 17 bases between them. Per germline, CDR1 ENHRY and CDR2 SYGVKD. The CDR3 is CAIRRDSSSEQYF. In DNA, the CDR3 is TGTGCCATCCGCCGGGACTCCAGCTCCGAGCAGTACTTC.

The chain links TRBV7-8 to TRBJ2-1; 12 bases line up with TRBD2. V was pared by 5 bases and J by 2 bases, with 1 base of the junction left unmatched. There are 15 residues in the CDR3. Germline V CDR1 and CDR2: SGHVS, FQNEAQ. The CDR3, as DNA: TGTGCCAGCAGCCCTAGCGGGGGGGCCTACAATGAGCAGTTCTTC. This translates into CASSPSGGAYNEQFF.

The chain uses TRBV7-7 and TRBJ2-7, with 7 bases matching TRBD1. The CDR3 totals 15 residues. Germline trimming cut 1 base from V and 4 bases from J; bases unmatched to any gene: 7. Germline-derived CDR1 and CDR2 are SSHAT and FNYEAQ (reference sequence). This CDR3 is CASSLGQGSGYEQYF. CDR3 DNA sequence: TGTGCCAGCAGCTTAGGACAGGGTAGTGGGTACGAGCAGTACTTC.

This rearrangement joins TRBV10-3 to TRBJ1-2; the D is unclear. V was trimmed by 3 bases and J by 1 base, leaving 6 bases between them. Germline CDR1 and CDR2: ENHRY and SYGVKD. The CDR3 covers 13 residues. The CDR3 reads CAISDEGNYGYTF. The CDR3 region has the DNA TGTGCCATCAGTGATGAGGGTAACTATGGCTACACCTTC.

This clone occurred a few times. The chain uses TRBV5-5 and TRBJ1-2; D might be TRBD1 (5 bases). CDR1 SGHKS and CDR2 YYEKEE come from the germline V gene (reference sequence). This CDR3 comprises 13 residues. V dropped 4 bases and J dropped 7 bases, with 14 bases sitting between them. The CDR3, as DNA: TGTGCCAGCAGCGAGCAGGGTGGGTTTGGCTACACCTTC. Translated: CASSEQGGFGYTF.

The J gene is TRBJ2-5, the V gene TRBV2; D is unresolved. The germline V and J ends were trimmed by 8 bases and 9 bases, with 10 bases remaining between them. This CDR3 region has 10 residues. Germline V gene data show CDR1 as SNHLY and CDR2 as FYNNEI. CDR3 sequence reads: CASGPAAQYF. CDR3 DNA: TGTGCCAGCGGCCCCGCGGCCCAGTACTTC.

This clone was seen once. The rearrangement links TRBV7-7 to TRBJ2-3; TRBD2 is a possible D gene (5 bases). Trimming removed 5 bases from V and 0 bases from J, with 9 bases in between. Germline CDR1 SSHAT, CDR2 FNYEAQ (reference sequence). This CDR3 comprises 14 residues. This chain's CDR3 is CASSRTYSTDTQYF. The CDR3 bases are TGTGCCAGCAGCCGGACTTATAGCACAGATACGCAGTATTTT.

J is TRBJ1-1 and V is TRBV29-1; 11 bases agree with TRBD1. The CDR3 loop spans 18 amino acids. Germline V gene lookup returns CDR1 SQVTM and CDR2 ANQGSEA. With 0 bases clipped from V and 4 bases from J, the junction kept 13 bases outside the gene matches. The CDR3 protein is CSVEDQGTGGELGTEAFF. Here the CDR3 DNA reads TGCAGCGTTGAAGATCAAGGGACAGGGGGTGAGTTGGGCACTGAAGCTTTCTTT.

The chain is built from TRBV9 and TRBJ2-7, with 10 bases fitting TRBD2. Losses at the gene ends were 3 bases for V and 6 bases for J; bases not matched to a gene: 9. The CDR3 spans 15 residues. Germline CDR1 and CDR2: SGDLS and YYNGEE. The DNA of the CDR3 is TGTGCCAGCAGCGCACAAGCGGGGGGGCCCGGCGAGCAGTACTTC. It specifies CASSAQAGGPGEQYF.

This clone occurred once. The chain joins TRBV10-3 to TRBJ1-2; D is possibly TRBD1 (6 bases). V lost 0 bases to trimming and J lost 8 bases, with 13 bases between them. The CDR3 loop spans 14 amino acids. Germline CDR1 reads ENHRY; CDR2 reads SYGVKD. CDR3 region: CAISESRSGTGYTF. The CDR3 DNA sequence: TGTGCCATCAGTGAGTCTCGATCCGGGACAGGCTACACCTTC.

V and J are TRBV19 and TRBJ1-2; 9 bases fit TRBD1. Germline-derived CDR1 and CDR2 are LNHDA and SQIVND (reference sequence). The CDR3 extends over 14 amino acids. Germline trimming cut 0 bases from V and 5 bases from J; bases unmatched to any gene: 1. As DNA, the CDR3 is TGTGCCAGTAGTATAGAGGGACAGGGATATGGCTACACCTTC. As protein: CASSIEGQGYGYTF. Looking up the rest from reference TRBV19 and TRBJ1-2 gives the full variable domain: DGGITQSPKYLFRKEGQNVTLSCEQNLNHDAMYWYRQDPGQGLRLIYYSQIVNDFQKGDIAEGYSVSREKKESFPLTVTSAQKNPTAFYLCASSIEGQGYGYTFGSGTRLTVV.

This chain joins TRBV7-9 and TRBJ2-3; 13 nucleotides align to TRBD2. The germline CDR1 and CDR2 sequences are SEHNR and FQNEAQ (reference sequence). The CDR3 extends over 15 amino acids. Trimming removed 1 base from V and 6 bases from J; junction bases left unmatched: 1. The CDR3, as DNA: TGTGCCAGCAGCTTAGTACTAGCGGGAGGGGATACGCAGTATTTT. Its translation: CASSLVLAGGDTQYF.

The chain is built from TRBV27 and TRBJ2-2, with 8 bases that match TRBD1. The CDR3 covers 16 residues. J gave up 5 bases and V 5 bases, and 10 bases lay outside the gene matches. Germline CDR1 MNHEY, CDR2 SMNVEV (reference sequence). The CDR3 loop is CASSPHGQGRTGELFF. CDR3 sequence (DNA): TGTGCCAGCAGTCCCCACGGACAGGGAAGGACCGGGGAGCTGTTTTTT.

The rearrangement uses TRBV4-3 and TRBJ1-5, with a tentative D call TRBD1 (5 bases). CDR1 is LGHNA and CDR2 is YSLEER in the germline V gene. V gave up 3 bases and J gave up 0 bases, with 9 bases separating them. The CDR3 is 15 amino acids. As DNA, the CDR3 is TGCGCCAGCAGCCAGGACATTTATAGCAATCAGCCCCAGCATTTT. Amino acids: CASSQDIYSNQPQHF.

The rearrangement links TRBV5-5 to TRBJ2-7; no firm D call. The germline gives CDR1 SGHKS, CDR2 YYEKEE (reference sequence). The CDR3 length is 13 residues. With 4 bases removed from V and 5 bases from J, the gap between germline ends came to 13 bases. Written as DNA, the CDR3 is TGTGCCAGCAGCCCGGTCACTATAAACGAGCAGTACTTC. It codes for CASSPVTINEQYF.

This chain uses TRBV2 with TRBJ2-5; 9 nucleotides align to TRBD1. V trimming: 8 bases; J trimming: 2 bases; junction bases outside the gene matches: 9. The CDR3 is made up of 15 amino acids. In germline, CDR1 is SNHLY, CDR2 FYNNEI. The CDR3 nucleotides read TGTGCCAGCGTACTTACAGGGGGCGGTCAAGAGACCCAGTACTTC. Amino acids: CASVLTGGGQETQYF. Full variable domain (missing parts from reference TRBV2 and TRBJ2-5): EPEVTQTPSHQVTQMGQEVILRCVPISNHLYFYWYRQILGQKVEFLVSFYNNEISEKSEIFDDQFSVERPDGSNFTLKIRSTKLEDSAMYFCASVLTGGGQETQYFGPGTRLLVL.

The chain combines TRBV6-2 or TRBV6-3 with TRBJ2-2; 10 bases agree with TRBD2. The germline CDR1 and CDR2 sequences are MNHEY and SVGEGT. V trimming: 2 bases; J trimming: 5 bases; junction bases outside the gene matches: 2. The CDR3 runs 15 residues. The CDR3 DNA reads as TGTGCCAGCAGTTACATTAGCGGGGGGACCGGGGAGCTGTTTTTT. This gives the protein CASSYISGGTGELFF.

The rearrangement joins TRBV9 to TRBJ1-4; D may be TRBD1 (5 bases). Trimming left V 3 bases short and J 2 bases short, with 11 bases between. The CDR3 length is 15 residues. Germline CDR1 SGDLS, CDR2 YYNGEE. In nucleotides, the CDR3 is TGTGCCAGCAGCGGTGGGGGGACCACTAATGAAAAACTGTTTTTT. Its protein is CASSGGGTTNEKLFF.

V and J are TRBV5-1 and TRBJ2-1, with 8 bases that match TRBD2. Looked up from germline, CDR1 is SGHRS and CDR2 is YFSETQ. The V segment lost 4 bases and the J segment 3 bases; nucleotides outside the gene matches: 6. This CDR3 spans 15 amino acids. The CDR3 sequence: CASSLEAGGYNEQFF. CDR3 nucleotide sequence: TGCGCCAGCAGCCTCGAGGCGGGGGGCTACAATGAGCAGTTCTTC. Drawing the rest from reference TRBV5-1 and TRBJ2-1, the complete variable domain is KAGVTQTPRYLIKTRGQQVTLSCSPISGHRSVSWYQQTPGQGLQFLFEYFSETQRNKGNFPGRFSGRQFSNSRSEMNVSTLELGDSALYLCASSLEAGGYNEQFFGPGTRLTVL.

The chain couples TRBV27 to TRBJ1-1; possible D gene TRBD1, 5 bases. Looked up from germline, CDR1 is MNHEY and CDR2 is SMNVEV (reference sequence). Trimming took off 7 bases at V and 0 bases at J, with 12 bases between the two ends. This CDR3 has 14 residues. This chain's CDR3 is CASTPHRMNTEAFF. CDR3 sequence (DNA): TGTGCCAGCACGCCCCACAGGATGAACACTGAAGCTTTCTTT.

The V and J genes are TRBV7-9 and TRBJ1-1; D is unresolved. V lost 6 bases and J 4 bases, leaving 21 bases between the germline ends. The CDR3 sequence is 16 residues long. Germline lookup yields CDR1 SEHNR and CDR2 FQNEAQ (reference sequence). This CDR3 is CASRTVITRGITEAFF. CDR3 nucleotides: TGTGCCAGCAGGACCGTAATTACAAGAGGTATCACTGAAGCTTTCTTT.

The J gene is TRBJ2-2, the V gene TRBV7-3; 8 bases line up with TRBD2. V lost 2 bases, J lost 2 bases, and 4 bases stayed unmatched. The CDR3 totals 16 residues. Germline values: CDR1 SGHTA, CDR2 FQGTGA. CDR3: CASSLESGGNTGELFF. CDR3 bases: TGTGCCAGCAGCTTAGAGAGCGGGGGTAACACCGGGGAGCTGTTTTTT. Filled out from reference TRBV7-3 and TRBJ2-2, the complete variable domain reads GAGVSQTPSNKVTEKGKYVELRCDPISGHTALYWYRQSLGQGPEFLIYFQGTGAADDSGLPNDRFFAVRPEGSVSTLKIQRTERGDSAVYLCASSLESGGNTGELFFGEGSRLTVL.